The rows below give T cell receptor beta chains drawn from one sample of a study of blood T cell repertoires in COVID-19. The table came from immunoSEQ multiplex PCR; TCRdb's copy has only in-frame clones and leaves some out. The sample shows around 180,000 clones, roughly 88% of them seen only once. Sequenced sample: peripheral blood. The source of these receptors is a woman of 80 years or more with acute or convalescent COVID-19. CDR3s include the opening cysteine and the closing phenylalanine or tryptophan. D genes are given only for firm matches.

d_gene	v_gene	j_gene	CDR3aa
TRBD2	TRBV5-8	TRBJ2-3	CASSSRRLAGVRDTQYF
TRBD1	TRBV23-1	TRBJ1-5	CASSPGTGRNQPQHF
TRBD1	TRBV5-4	TRBJ1-2	CASSLSRGLANYGYTF
.	TRBV19	TRBJ2-6	CASQNREVIGANVLTF
.	TRBV7-6	TRBJ2-3	CASSSTAGYTQYF
.	TRBV4-2	TRBJ1-2	CASTRTGNDYGYTF
TRBD2	TRBV4-3	TRBJ2-1	CASSQGAAGTYNEQFF
TRBD1	TRBV6-2/TRBV6-3	TRBJ2-6	CASSYRGQGLGYSGANVLTF
.	TRBV10-3	TRBJ2-5	CAISETSGIGETQYF
.	TRBV5-4	TRBJ2-3	CASSLVGFTDTQYF
TRBD1	TRBV6-2/TRBV6-3	TRBJ1-2	CASSTRDRGLGYTF
TRBD1	TRBV30	TRBJ1-2	CAWSVLRPGGYANYGYTF
.	TRBV20-1	TRBJ1-2	CSVGQHYGYTF
TRBD2	TRBV15	TRBJ2-2	CATSRGGGDHTGELFF
.	TRBV5-1	TRBJ1-5	CASSLFGDSNQPQHF
TRBD1	TRBV11-3	TRBJ1-2	CAIWYWWDRGKGYTF
TRBD2	TRBV5-8	TRBJ2-1	CASSSPGTSGGPWGNEQFF